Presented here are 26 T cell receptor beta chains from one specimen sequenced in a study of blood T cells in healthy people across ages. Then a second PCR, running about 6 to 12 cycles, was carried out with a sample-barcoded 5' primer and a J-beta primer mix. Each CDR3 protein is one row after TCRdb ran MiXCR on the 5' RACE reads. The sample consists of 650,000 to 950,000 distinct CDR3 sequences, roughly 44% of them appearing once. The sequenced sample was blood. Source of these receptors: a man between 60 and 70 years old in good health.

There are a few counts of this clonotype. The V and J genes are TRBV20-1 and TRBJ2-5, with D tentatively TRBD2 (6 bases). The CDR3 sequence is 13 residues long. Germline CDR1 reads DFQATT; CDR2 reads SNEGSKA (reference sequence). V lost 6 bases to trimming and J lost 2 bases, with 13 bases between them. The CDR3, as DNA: TGCAGTGCACATGGGGCGGGGCAAGAGACCCAGTACTTC. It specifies CSAHGAGQETQYF.

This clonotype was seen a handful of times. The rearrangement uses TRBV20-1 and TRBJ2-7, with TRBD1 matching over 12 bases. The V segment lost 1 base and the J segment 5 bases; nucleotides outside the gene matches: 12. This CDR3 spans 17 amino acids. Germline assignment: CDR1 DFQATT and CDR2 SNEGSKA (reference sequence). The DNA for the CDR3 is TGCAGTGCTAGAGCTATAGTTGCGGGACAGGGGGCTGACGAGCAGTACTTC. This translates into CSARAIVAGQGADEQYF.

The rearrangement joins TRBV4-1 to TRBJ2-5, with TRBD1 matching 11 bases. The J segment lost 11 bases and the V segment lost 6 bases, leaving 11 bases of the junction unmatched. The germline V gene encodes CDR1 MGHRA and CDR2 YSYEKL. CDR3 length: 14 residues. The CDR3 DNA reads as TGCGCCAGCAGTCGGGACAGGGGGTTATACAAGCAGTACTTC. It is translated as CASSRDRGLYKQYF.

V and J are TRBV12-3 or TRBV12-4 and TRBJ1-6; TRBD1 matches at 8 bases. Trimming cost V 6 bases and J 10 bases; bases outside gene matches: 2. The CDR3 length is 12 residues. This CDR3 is CASRTGESPLHF. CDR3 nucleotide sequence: TGTGCCAGCAGGACAGGGGAGTCACCCCTCCACTTT.

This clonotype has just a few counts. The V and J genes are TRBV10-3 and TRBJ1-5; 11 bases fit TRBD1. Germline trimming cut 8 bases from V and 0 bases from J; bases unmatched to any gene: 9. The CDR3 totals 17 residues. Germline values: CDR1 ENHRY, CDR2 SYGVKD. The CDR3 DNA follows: TGTGCCATCGGCGGGGGACAGGGGGTTGATAGCAATCAGCCCCAGCATTTT. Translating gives CAIGGGQGVDSNQPQHF.

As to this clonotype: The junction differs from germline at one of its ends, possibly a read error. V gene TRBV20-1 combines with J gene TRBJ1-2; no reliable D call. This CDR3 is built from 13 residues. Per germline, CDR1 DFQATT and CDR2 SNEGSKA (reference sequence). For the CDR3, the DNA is TGCAGTGCTACCCGGACTGCGAACTATGACTACACCTTC. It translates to CSATRTANYDYTF.

CDR3 residues: CASSSEGGGAWDEQFF. The CDR3 DNA follows: TGTGCCAGCAGCTCCGAGGGCGGGGGGGCTTGGGATGAGCAGTTCTTC. This chain joins TRBV7-8 and TRBJ2-1, with 9 bases lining up with TRBD2. The V gene's germline CDR1 is SGHVS and CDR2 FQNEAQ. After removal of 4 bases from V and 8 bases from J, the junction contained 12 bases not matched to a gene. The CDR3 runs to 16 residues.

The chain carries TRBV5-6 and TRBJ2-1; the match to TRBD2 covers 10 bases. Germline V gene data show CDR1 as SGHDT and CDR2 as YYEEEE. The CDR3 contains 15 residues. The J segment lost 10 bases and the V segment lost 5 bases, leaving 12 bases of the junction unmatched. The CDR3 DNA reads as TGTGCCAGCAGGGAAGGGACTAGCGACTCGGAAGAGCAGTTCTTC. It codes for CASREGTSDSEEQFF. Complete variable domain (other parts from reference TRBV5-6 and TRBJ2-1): DAGVTQSPTHLIKTRGQQVTLRCSPKSGHDTVSWYQQALGQGPQFIFQYYEEEERQRGNFPDRFSGHQFPNYSSELNVNALLLGDSALYLCASREGTSDSEEQFFGPGTRLTVL.

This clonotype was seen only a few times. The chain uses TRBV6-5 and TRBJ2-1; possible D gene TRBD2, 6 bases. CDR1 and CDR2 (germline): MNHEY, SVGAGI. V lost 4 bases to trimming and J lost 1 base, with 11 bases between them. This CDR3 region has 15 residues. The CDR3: CASSSQSGSYNEQFF. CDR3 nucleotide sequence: TGTGCCAGCAGTTCCCAAAGCGGGTCCTACAATGAGCAGTTCTTC.

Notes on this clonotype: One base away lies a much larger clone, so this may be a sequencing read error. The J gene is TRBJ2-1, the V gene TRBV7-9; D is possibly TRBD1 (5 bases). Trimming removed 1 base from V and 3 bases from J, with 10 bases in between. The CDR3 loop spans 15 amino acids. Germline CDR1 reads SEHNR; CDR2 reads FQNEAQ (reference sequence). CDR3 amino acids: CASSLDQGNYNEQFF. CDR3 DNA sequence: TGTGCCAGCAGCTTAGATCAGGGAAACTACAATGAGCAGTTCTTC.

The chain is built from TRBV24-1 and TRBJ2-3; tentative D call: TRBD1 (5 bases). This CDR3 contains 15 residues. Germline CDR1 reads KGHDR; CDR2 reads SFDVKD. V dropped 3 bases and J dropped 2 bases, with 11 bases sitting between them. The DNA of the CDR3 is TGTGCCACCAGTGATCCACAGGCCCTCACAGATACGCAGTATTTT. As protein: CATSDPQALTDTQYF.

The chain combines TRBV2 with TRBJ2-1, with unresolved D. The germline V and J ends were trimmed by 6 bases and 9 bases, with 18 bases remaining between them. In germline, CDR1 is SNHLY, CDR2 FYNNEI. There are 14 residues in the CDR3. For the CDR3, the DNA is TGTGCCAGCAGGGGCGTTAGTCAGTGGGGTGAGCAGTTCTTC. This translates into CASRGVSQWGEQFF.

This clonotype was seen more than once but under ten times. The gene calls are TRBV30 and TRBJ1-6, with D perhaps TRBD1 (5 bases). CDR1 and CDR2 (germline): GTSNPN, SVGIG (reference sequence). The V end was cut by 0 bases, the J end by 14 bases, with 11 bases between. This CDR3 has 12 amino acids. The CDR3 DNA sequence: TGTGCCTGGAGTGTTCTACAGGCTACCCTCCACTTT. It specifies CAWSVLQATLHF.

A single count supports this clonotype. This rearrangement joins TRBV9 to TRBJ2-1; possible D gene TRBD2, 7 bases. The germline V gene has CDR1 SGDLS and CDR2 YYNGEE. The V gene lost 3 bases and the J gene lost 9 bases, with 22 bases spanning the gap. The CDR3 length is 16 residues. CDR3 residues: CASSARQARRGGEQFF. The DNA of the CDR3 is TGTGCCAGCAGCGCAAGACAGGCTCGGAGGGGGGGTGAGCAGTTCTTC.

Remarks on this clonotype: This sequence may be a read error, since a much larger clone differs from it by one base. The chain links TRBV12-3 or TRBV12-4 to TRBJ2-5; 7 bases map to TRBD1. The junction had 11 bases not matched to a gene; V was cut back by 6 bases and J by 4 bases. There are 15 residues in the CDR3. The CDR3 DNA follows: TGTGCCAGCAGGTCCGGGACAGTCGCTCTAGAGACCCAGTACTTC. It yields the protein CASRSGTVALETQYF.

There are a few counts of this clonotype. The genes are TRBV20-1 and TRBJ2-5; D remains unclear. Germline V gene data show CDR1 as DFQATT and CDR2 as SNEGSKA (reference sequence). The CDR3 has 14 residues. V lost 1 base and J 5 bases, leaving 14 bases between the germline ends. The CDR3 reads CSARVGRARETQYF. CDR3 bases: TGCAGTGCTAGAGTGGGCCGGGCGAGGGAGACCCAGTACTTC.

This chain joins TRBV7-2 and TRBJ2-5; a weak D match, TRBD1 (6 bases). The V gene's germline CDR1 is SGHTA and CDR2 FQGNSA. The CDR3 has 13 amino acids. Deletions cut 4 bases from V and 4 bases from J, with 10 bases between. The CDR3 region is CASSSSRGETQYF. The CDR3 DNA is TGTGCCAGCAGCTCCTCCAGGGGAGAGACCCAGTACTTC. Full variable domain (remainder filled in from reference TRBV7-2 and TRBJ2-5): GAGVSQSPSNKVTEKGKDVELRCDPISGHTALYWYRQSLGQGLEFLIYFQGNSAPDKSGLPSDRFSAERTGGSVSTLTIQRTQQEDSAVYLCASSSSRGETQYFGPGTRLLVL.

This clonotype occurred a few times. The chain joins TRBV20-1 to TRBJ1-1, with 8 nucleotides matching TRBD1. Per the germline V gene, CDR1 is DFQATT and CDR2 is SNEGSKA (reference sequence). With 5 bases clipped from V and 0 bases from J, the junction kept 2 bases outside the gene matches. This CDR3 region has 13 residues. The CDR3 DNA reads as TGCAGTGCTGGGACAGGACTGAACACTGAAGCTTTCTTT. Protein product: CSAGTGLNTEAFF.

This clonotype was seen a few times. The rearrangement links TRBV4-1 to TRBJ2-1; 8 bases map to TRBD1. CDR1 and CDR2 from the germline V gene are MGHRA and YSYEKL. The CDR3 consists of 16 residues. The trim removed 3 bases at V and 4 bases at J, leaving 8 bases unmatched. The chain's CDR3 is CASSQPGQGQYNEQFF. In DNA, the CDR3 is TGCGCCAGCAGCCAGCCTGGACAGGGCCAGTACAATGAGCAGTTCTTC.

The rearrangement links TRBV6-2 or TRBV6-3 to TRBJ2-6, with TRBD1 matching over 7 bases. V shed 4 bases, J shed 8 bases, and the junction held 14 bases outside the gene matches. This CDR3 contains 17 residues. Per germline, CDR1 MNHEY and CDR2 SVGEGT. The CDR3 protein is CASSSHPGQGDTNVLTF. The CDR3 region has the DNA TGTGCCAGCAGTTCCCACCCGGGGCAGGGGGACACCAACGTCCTGACTTTC.

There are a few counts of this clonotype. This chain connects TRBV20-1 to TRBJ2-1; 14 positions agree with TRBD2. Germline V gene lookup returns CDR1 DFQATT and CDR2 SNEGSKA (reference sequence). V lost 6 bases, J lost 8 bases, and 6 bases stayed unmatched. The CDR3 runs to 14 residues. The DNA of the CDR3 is TGCAGTGCGGGGACTAGCGGGGGTTCAGATGAGCAGTTCTTC. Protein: CSAGTSGGSDEQFF.

This chain's CDR3 is CSVNARNTGELFF. The CDR3 nucleotides read TGCAGCGTTAATGCGCGAAACACCGGGGAGCTGTTTTTT. The rearrangement joins TRBV29-1 to TRBJ2-2, with D unclear. This CDR3 contains 13 residues. V lost 5 bases, J lost 2 bases, and 9 bases lay in between. The germline gives CDR1 SQVTM, CDR2 ANQGSEA.

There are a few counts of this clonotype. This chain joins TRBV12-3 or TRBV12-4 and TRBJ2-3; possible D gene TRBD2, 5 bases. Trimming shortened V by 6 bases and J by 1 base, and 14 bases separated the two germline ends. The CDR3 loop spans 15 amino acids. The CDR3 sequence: CASSKTLRGTDTQYF. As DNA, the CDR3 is TGTGCCAGCAGCAAAACGCTGAGGGGCACAGATACGCAGTATTTT.

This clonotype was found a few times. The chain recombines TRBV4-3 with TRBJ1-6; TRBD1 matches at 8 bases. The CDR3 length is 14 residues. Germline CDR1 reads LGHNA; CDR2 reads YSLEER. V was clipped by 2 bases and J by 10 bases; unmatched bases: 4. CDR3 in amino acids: CASSQTGGHSPLHF. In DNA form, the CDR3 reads TGCGCCAGCAGCCAAACAGGGGGACACTCACCCCTCCACTTT.

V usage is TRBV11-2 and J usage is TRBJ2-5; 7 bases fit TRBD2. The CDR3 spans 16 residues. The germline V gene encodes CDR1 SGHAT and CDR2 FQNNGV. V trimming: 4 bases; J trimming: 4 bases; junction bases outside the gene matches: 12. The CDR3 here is CASSWGGTGVSETQYF. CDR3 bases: TGTGCCAGCAGCTGGGGGGGTACCGGCGTTTCAGAGACCCAGTACTTC.

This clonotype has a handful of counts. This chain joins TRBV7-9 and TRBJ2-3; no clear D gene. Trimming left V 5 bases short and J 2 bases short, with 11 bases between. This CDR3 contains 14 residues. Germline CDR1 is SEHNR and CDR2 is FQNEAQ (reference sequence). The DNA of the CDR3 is TGTGCCAGCAGCCCCGTGCGCGTCACAGATACGCAGTATTTT. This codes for CASSPVRVTDTQYF. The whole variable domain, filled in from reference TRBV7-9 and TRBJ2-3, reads DTGVSQNPRHKITKRGQNVTFRCDPISEHNRLYWYRQTLGQGPEFLTYFQNEAQLEKSRLLSDRFSAERPKGSFSTLEIQRTEQGDSAMYLCASSPVRVTDTQYFGPGTRLTVL.